Only one count was recorded for the clone carrying this TCR beta chain. Its matching antigen is unknown. The assay was immunoSEQ multiplex PCR, and TCRdb's table has in-frame clones only and misses some. The table has some 16,000 clones, 90% to 95% seen once; the top ten hold 3.5% to 5.5%. Sorted memory CD8 cells were CD8+CD4-CD45RA-, regardless of CCR7. These data are taken from a study of CD39 and CD103 CD8 tumor-infiltrating T cells. Findings and limits, study-wide: DN TIL clonotypes largely overlapped peripheral memory CD8 repertoires, unlike DP.

This CDR3 contains 13 residues. CDR1 is MNHEY and CDR2 is SMNVEV in the germline V gene (reference sequence). The V segment lost 5 bases and the J segment 7 bases; nucleotides outside the gene matches: 8. The sequence was collected from a human donor with head and neck squamous cell carcinoma. V gene TRBV27 combines with J gene TRBJ2-7; 7 bases are shared with TRBD1. Sequencing was done on a sample of CD8+ T cells sorted from blood. Subset in this sample: total memory CD8 T cells (CD45RA-CCR7+/-) from blood or uninvolved lymph node. CDR3: CASSRDSYGEQYF. CDR3 in DNA: TGTGCCAGCAGTCGGGACAGCTACGGGGAGCAGTACTTC.